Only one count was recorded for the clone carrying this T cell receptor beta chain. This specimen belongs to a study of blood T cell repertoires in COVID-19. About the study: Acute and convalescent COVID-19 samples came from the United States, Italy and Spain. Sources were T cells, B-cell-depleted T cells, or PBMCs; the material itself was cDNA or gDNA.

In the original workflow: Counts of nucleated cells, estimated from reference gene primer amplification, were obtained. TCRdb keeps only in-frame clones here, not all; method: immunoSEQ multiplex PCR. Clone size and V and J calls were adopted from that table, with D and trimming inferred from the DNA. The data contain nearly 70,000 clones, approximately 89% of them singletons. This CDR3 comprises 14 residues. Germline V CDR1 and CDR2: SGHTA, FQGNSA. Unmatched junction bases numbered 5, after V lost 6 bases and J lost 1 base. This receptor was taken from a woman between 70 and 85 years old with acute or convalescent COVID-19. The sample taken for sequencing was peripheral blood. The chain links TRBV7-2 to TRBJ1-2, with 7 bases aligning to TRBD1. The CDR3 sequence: CASSPTGINYGYTF. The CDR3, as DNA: TGTGCCAGCAGTCCGACAGGGATTAACTATGGCTACACCTTC.